A single sample is the source of the 15 T cell receptor beta chains below, sequenced in a study of CD8+ T cells in alopecia areata. cDNA prepared by RNA extraction and subsequent reverse transcription served as the template for sequencing. Some clones are missing from TCRdb's copy, which holds only in-frame ones; the method was immunoSEQ multiplex PCR. The sample contains 250,000 or so clones, none of them singletons. Cells that came from pooled cutaneous lymph nodes were sorted using CD4, CD8alpha, NKG2D, NKG2ACE and other markers. Sequenced material: CD4+ T cells sorted from a lymph node. Receptor source: a C3H/HeJ mouse with alopecia areata. MHC haplotype of the mouse line: H2-k.

This clone was counted between two and nine times. Gene labels here are mouse ones. The read terminates 4 residues before the CDR3 end, so the remaining end is supplied by the germline J gene. The V gene is TRBV13-3, the J gene TRBJ2-2, with 7 bases lining up with TRBD1. The CDR3 sequence is 15 residues long. The germline CDR1 and CDR2 sequences are NNHDY and SYVADS. With V trimmed by 1 base and J by 4 bases, 4 bases remained unmatched. The part of the CDR3 DNA that was read is TGTGCCAGCAGTGATTACAGGGGTGGCACCGGG. It encodes CASSDYRGGTG. The entire CDR3 reads CASSDYRGGTGQLYF.

This clone was found a few times. Here the gene names and germline are mouse. The CDR3 end falls 4 residues outside the read, so it is completed with the germline J gene. Other DNA sequences in the sample encode the same CDR3. The chain has TRBV19 and TRBJ1-2; 7 bases map to TRBD1. The CDR3 totals 13 residues. CDR1 and CDR2 from the germline V gene are FNHDT and SITEND (reference sequence). CDR3 DNA, as far as it was read: TGTGCCAGCAGTCGACAGGGAGGGTCC. Its translation: CASSRQGGS. The CDR3, in full, reads CASSRQGGSDYTF.

There are many counts of this clone. The germline and genes are mouse ones. The read terminates 4 residues ahead of where the CDR3 ends, so the germline J gene completes it. The rearrangement links TRBV13-2 to TRBJ2-1; D perhaps matches TRBD1 (6 bases). Germline assignment: CDR1 NNHNN and CDR2 SYGAGS (reference sequence). This CDR3 is 14 amino acids long. The germline V and J ends were trimmed by 1 base and 5 bases, with 10 bases remaining between them. This CDR3 is CASGDQGLDAEQFF. The DNA read from the CDR3 is TGTGCCAGCGGTGATCAGGGGCTGGATGCT.

This clone turned up a few times. Gene names refer to mouse genes. The sequence runs out 4 residues before the end of the CDR3; the remainder is reconstructed from the germline J gene. This same CDR3 is encoded by further DNA sequences in the sample. J is TRBJ1-2 and V is TRBV13-1; D gene uncertain. This CDR3 spans 13 amino acids. Per germline, CDR1 NSHNY and CDR2 SYGAGN. Between the trimmed V and J ends, which lost 2 bases and 0 bases, there was a span of 5 bases. Incomplete CDR3 DNA: TGTGCCAGCAGTGACACATCAAACTCC. It translates to CASSDTSNS. The full CDR3 protein is CASSDTSNSDYTF.

In the case of this clone: Any gene name here is a mouse gene name. The CDR3 end lies 4 residues beyond the end of the read and is filled in from the germline J gene. V gene TRBV13-3 combines with J gene TRBJ2-4; 9 nucleotides agree with TRBD1. Germline trimming cut 7 bases from V and 1 base from J; bases unmatched to any gene: 4. The CDR3 covers 14 residues. Germline V CDR1 and CDR2: NNHDY, SYVADS. The CDR3 protein is CASRRDRGQNTLYF. The covered CDR3 bases are TGTGCCAGCCGCCGGGACAGGGGTCAAAAC.

The table lists this clone with a few counts. Gene names denote mouse genes. Read coverage stops 3 residues before the CDR3 terminus; the germline J gene supplies the remainder. The chain combines TRBV5 with TRBJ1-6; the match to TRBD1 covers 8 bases. TRBJ1-6 is flagged as an ORF with uncertain function. The CDR3 has 16 residues. Germline CDR1 reads LGHNA; CDR2 reads YNLKQL (reference sequence). J gave up 9 bases and V 1 base, and 8 bases lay outside the gene matches. The CDR3 sequence: CASSQGTGIYGSPLYF. The sequenced part of the CDR3 DNA is TGTGCCAGCAGCCAAGGGACAGGGATATATGGTTCGCCC.

This clone was seen more than once but under ten times. Germline and genes: mouse. Coverage ceases 4 residues before the CDR3 finishes, and the germline J gene fills in the end. This CDR3 is also generated by other DNA sequences in the sample. The chain uses TRBV13-1 and TRBJ2-2, with D possibly TRBD2 on 7 matching bases. Germline V gene data show CDR1 as NSHNY and CDR2 as SYGAGN. The length of the CDR3 is 16 residues. V lost 1 base and J lost 0, with 10 bases in between. CDR3 loop: CASSDLGGANTGQLYF. The covered CDR3 bases are TGTGCCAGCAGTGATTTGGGGGGCGCAAACACCGGG.

A few counts support this clone. The genes are named according to mouse. The read is 4 residues too short to cover the CDR3 end, so that end is filled in from the germline J gene. The V gene is TRBV5, the J gene TRBJ2-7; 8 bases are shared with TRBD2. The CDR3 is 15 residues long. The germline V gene has CDR1 LGHNA and CDR2 YNLKQL (reference sequence). V shed 2 bases and J 0 bases; nucleotides not matched to a gene: 3. The part of the CDR3 DNA that was read is TGTGCCAGCAGCCAAAAACTGGGGGCCTCCTAT. Encoded protein: CASSQKLGASY. The whole CDR3 is CASSQKLGASYEQYF.

This clone was counted only a few times. Gene names and germline match the mouse. The CDR3 end falls 4 residues outside the read, so it is completed with the germline J gene. In the same sample, other DNA sequences code for this CDR3. V is TRBV13-2 and J is TRBJ2-2; perhaps TRBD2 as D (7 bases). The germline CDR1 and CDR2 sequences are NNHNN and SYGAGS (reference sequence). V was pared by 0 bases and J by 3 bases, with 9 bases between. The CDR3 has 15 residues. CDR3 DNA, as far as it was read: TGTGCCAGCGGTGATGGAGGGGGGGACACCGGG. Translated, it gives CASGDGGGDTG. In full, the CDR3 is CASGDGGGDTGQLYF.

With respect to this clone: Here the gene names and germline are mouse. The CDR3 end is not reached by the read, which stops 4 residues before it; the germline J gene fills it in. The chain joins TRBV13-3 to TRBJ2-2; 12 bases agree with TRBD2. J gave up 6 bases and V 6 bases, and 3 bases lay outside the gene matches. Germline loops: CDR1 NNHDY, CDR2 SYVADS. The CDR3 length is 14 residues. The part of the CDR3 DNA that was read is TGTGCCAGCATCAGGACTGGGGGGGCCGGG. Translation: CASIRTGGAG. The full-length CDR3 reads as CASIRTGGAGQLYF.

With respect to this clone: Genes here carry mouse names. The read comes to an end 4 residues before the CDR3 does, leaving the germline J gene to fill in the end. This sample includes further DNA sequences coding for the same CDR3. The chain links TRBV13-3 to TRBJ2-3; possible D gene TRBD2, 5 bases. Germline V gene data show CDR1 as NNHDY and CDR2 as SYVADS. The CDR3 runs to 14 residues. Trimming removed 2 bases at V and 0 bases at J, with 7 bases between. Incomplete CDR3 DNA: TGTGCCAGCAGTGACAGGACTAGTGCAGAA. This encodes CASSDRTSAE. The full CDR3 sequence reads CASSDRTSAETLYF.

As to this clone: Gene labels here are mouse ones. From the germline J gene comes the end of the CDR3, since the read stops 3 residues before it. The chain recombines TRBV1 with TRBJ1-6; D is unclear. TRBJ1-6 is known as an ORF, though its function is uncertain. V was pared by 0 bases and J by 6 bases, with 6 bases between. Germline CDR1 and CDR2: NSQYPW and LRSPGD (reference sequence). The CDR3 contains 14 residues. The CDR3 reads CTCSADNSNSPLYF. CDR3 bases read: TGCACCTGCAGTGCAGATAACAGTAATTCGCCC.

This clone was seen more than once but under ten times. The germline and genes are mouse ones. The DNA read from the CDR3 is TGTGCCAGCAGTCTGGACAATGCAAACACA. Encoded protein: CASSLDNANT. The CDR3 in its entirety is CASSLDNANTEVFF. The J gene is TRBJ1-1, the V gene TRBV13-3, with a weak D call TRBD1 (5 bases). The read falls 4 residues short of the CDR3 end, and the missing part is taken from the germline J gene. With 4 bases removed from V and 0 bases from J, the gap between germline ends came to 10 bases. The CDR3 loop spans 14 amino acids. The germline V gene encodes CDR1 NNHDY and CDR2 SYVADS.

This clone was observed a handful of times. Here the gene names and germline are mouse. The read terminates 4 residues before the CDR3 end, so the remaining end is supplied by the germline J gene. The V and J genes are TRBV13-3 and TRBJ2-4; 9 bases map to TRBD2. CDR1 NNHDY and CDR2 SYVADS come from the germline V gene. CDR3 length: 14 amino acids. V lost 4 bases, J lost 1 base, and 1 base stayed unmatched. The sequenced CDR3 bases are TGTGCCAGCAGTTGGACTGGGGGTCAAAAC. As protein: CASSWTGGQN. The entire CDR3 protein reads CASSWTGGQNTLYF.

This clone has at least ten counts. These gene names are mouse names. With the read ending 3 residues before the CDR3 end, the germline J gene is used to fill in that end. The chain is built from TRBV1 and TRBJ1-6; D perhaps matches TRBD1 (5 bases). TRBJ1-6 is known as an ORF, though its function is uncertain. CDR3 length equals 17 residues. V lost 0 bases to trimming and J lost 0 bases, with 9 bases between them. CDR1 is NSQYPW and CDR2 is LRSPGD in the germline V gene (reference sequence). The covered CDR3 bases are TGCACCTGCAGTGCAGATGTTGGGGGTTCCTATAATTCGCCC. As protein: CTCSADVGGSYNSP. From start to end, the CDR3 is CTCSADVGGSYNSPLYF.